These T cell receptor beta chains were read from a single sample in a study of T cell responses to AZD1222 COVID-19 vaccine. Profiling relied on immunoSEQ multiplex PCR, and the TCRdb table lists in-frame clones only, not all of them. The sample yields some 130,000 clones, 85% to 90% seen once. Sequences were derived from peripheral blood, sampled on day 0 of AZD1222 vaccination. These receptors all come from an adult in good health. Each CDR3 is given with its conserved first and last residue. D genes are given only for firm matches. Size values are once, few and many counts, or a class for expanded clones, and some rows have none.

J,size,V,D,CDR3,DNA
TRBJ2-7,NA,TRBV20-1,TRBD1,CSASQGVSYEQYF,TGCAGTGCTAGTCAGGGGGTCTCCTACGAGCAGTACTTC
TRBJ1-2,NA,TRBV3-1/TRBV3-2,TRBD1,CASSQDLLTGFNYGYTF,TGTGCCAGCAGCCAAGATTTATTGACAGGGTTTAACTATGGCTACACCTTC
TRBJ1-1,NA,TRBV18,NA,CASSPLSGTEAFF,TGTGCCAGCTCACCCCTTTCCGGCACTGAAGCTTTCTTT
TRBJ1-1,NA,TRBV12-3/TRBV12-4,NA,CASSLLRDTEAFF,TGTGCCAGCAGTTTACTGCGGGACACTGAAGCTTTCTTT
TRBJ2-5,NA,TRBV30,NA,CAWSVRTGQFQETQYF,TGTGCCTGGAGTGTACGAACAGGGCAGTTTCAAGAGACCCAGTACTTC
TRBJ2-4,NA,TRBV4-2,TRBD2,CASSQDLSGGAGPAKNIQYF,TGTGCCAGCAGCCAAGATCTTAGCGGGGGGGCCGGCCCAGCCAAAAACATTCAGTACTTC
TRBJ1-5,once,TRBV19,NA,CASSTWQNRNSNQPQHF,TGTGCCAGTAGTACGTGGCAGAACAGGAATAGCAATCAGCCCCAGCATTTT
TRBJ1-1,NA,TRBV7-8,NA,CASSLEAGPTEAFF,TGTGCCAGCAGCTTAGAGGCAGGACCCACTGAAGCTTTCTTT
TRBJ1-5,NA,TRBV6-5,TRBD1,CASRLGTGGNQPQHF,TGTGCCAGCAGACTCGGGACAGGGGGAAATCAGCCCCAGCATTTT
TRBJ2-1,NA,TRBV14,TRBD2,CASSQDRLSSGKYNEQFF,TGTGCCAGCAGCCAAGATCGGCTATCTAGCGGGAAGTACAATGAGCAGTTCTTC
TRBJ2-1,few,TRBV24-1,TRBD2,CATQAGSVNEQFF,TGTGCCACCCAAGCGGGATCTGTGAATGAGCAGTTCTTC
TRBJ2-2,NA,TRBV28,TRBD2,CASKPGGGLAGFTGELFF,TGTGCCAGCAAACCGGGCGGCGGTCTAGCGGGTTTCACCGGGGAGCTGTTTTTT
TRBJ1-1,NA,TRBV14,NA,CASSQDRAPNTEAFF,TGTGCCAGCAGCCAAGATAGAGCCCCGAACACTGAAGCTTTCTTT
TRBJ2-1,NA,TRBV11-2,NA,CASSLDSGGASNEQFF,TGTGCCAGCAGCTTAGACAGTGGGGGGGCTTCCAATGAGCAGTTCTTC
TRBJ1-5,few,TRBV30,TRBD1,CAWGTGAAKGAQPQHF,TGTGCCTGGGGGACAGGGGCGGCCAAAGGGGCTCAGCCCCAGCATTTT
TRBJ1-5,few,TRBV2,NA,CASRLPNQPQHF,TGTGCCAGCAGGTTGCCAAATCAGCCCCAGCATTTT
TRBJ1-5,NA,TRBV28,NA,CASSLVASNQPQHF,TGTGCCAGCAGTTTGGTGGCTAGCAATCAGCCCCAGCATTTT
TRBJ2-7,NA,TRBV5-4,NA,CASSTPRGANSYEQYF,TGTGCCAGCAGCACCCCACGGGGGGCTAACTCCTACGAGCAGTACTTC
TRBJ2-5,NA,TRBV7-6,NA,CASSGGGTASQETQYF,TGTGCCAGCAGCGGAGGCGGGACAGCTAGCCAAGAGACCCAGTACTTC
TRBJ1-2,NA,TRBV2,NA,CASRASYGYTF,TGTGCCAGCAGGGCCTCCTATGGCTACACCTTC
TRBJ1-1,NA,TRBV27,NA,CASISSVKAFF,TGTGCCAGCATATCGTCGGTGAAAGCTTTCTTT
TRBJ1-1,NA,TRBV10-3,NA,CAISERSGAAPRTEAFF,TGTGCCATCAGTGAGAGATCAGGGGCGGCCCCTAGGACTGAAGCTTTCTTT
TRBJ2-1,NA,TRBV19,TRBD2,CATVLTSGSLRGEQFF,TGTGCCACCGTTCTGACTAGCGGGTCCCTCAGGGGTGAGCAGTTCTTC
TRBJ1-5,NA,TRBV7-9,NA,CASSPPGTNQPQHF,TGTGCCAGCAGCCCCCCGGGTACCAATCAGCCCCAGCATTTT
TRBJ2-1,NA,TRBV6-5,NA,CATSAESYNEQFF,TGTGCCACCTCCGCCGAGTCTTACAATGAGCAGTTCTTC
TRBJ1-2,NA,TRBV19,TRBD1,CASSTWTGGAYGYTF,TGTGCCAGTAGTACTTGGACAGGGGGCGCCTATGGCTACACCTTC
TRBJ1-1,NA,TRBV5-6,NA,CASSLGPQGVRTEAFF,TGTGCCAGCAGCCTGGGACCTCAAGGGGTTCGCACTGAAGCTTTCTTT
TRBJ1-6,NA,TRBV9,NA,CASSPRTGGNSPLHF,TGTGCCAGCAGCCCCCGAACGGGGGGTAATTCACCCCTCCACTTT
TRBJ2-2,NA,TRBV6-2/TRBV6-3,NA,CASSYSGGGTNTGELFF,TGTGCCAGCAGTTACTCGGGCGGCGGGACGAACACCGGGGAGCTGTTTTTT
TRBJ2-1,NA,TRBV30,TRBD1,CAWSPPGSRTGFNNEQFF,TGTGCCTGGAGCCCACCGGGTTCCCGGACAGGGTTCAACAATGAGCAGTTCTTC
TRBJ1-2,NA,TRBV19,NA,CASSIPSTNGYTF,TGTGCCAGTAGTATCCCCTCAACAAATGGCTACACCTTC
TRBJ1-1,once,TRBV15,TRBD1,CATSSPRDRGNPEAFF,TGTGCCACCAGCAGCCCTAGGGACAGGGGCAATCCTGAAGCTTTCTTT
TRBJ1-4,NA,TRBV10-1,TRBD1,CASRGQGAYNEKLFF,TGCGCCAGCCGGGGACAGGGGGCTTACAATGAAAAACTGTTTTTT
TRBJ2-2,NA,TRBV28,NA,CASSSGTGYTGELFF,TGTGCCAGCAGTTCCGGGACCGGGTACACCGGGGAGCTGTTTTTT
TRBJ1-1,NA,TRBV18,NA,CASSRQENTEAFF,TGTGCCAGCTCTCGCCAGGAGAACACTGAAGCTTTCTTT
TRBJ2-3,once,TRBV11-2,TRBD2,CASSLEGLAGVNKYF,TGTGCCAGCAGCTTGGAGGGACTAGCGGGAGTGAACAAGTATTTT
TRBJ2-5,NA,TRBV5-1,TRBD2,CASSWGSGSFETQYF,TGCGCCAGCAGCTGGGGTAGCGGGAGTTTCGAGACCCAGTACTTC
TRBJ1-1,NA,TRBV29-1,NA,CSAVRSGEAFF,TGCAGCGCCGTGAGGTCCGGGGAAGCTTTCTTT
TRBJ1-3,NA,TRBV19,NA,CASSTQPTSGNTIYF,TGTGCCAGTAGTACTCAGCCGACCTCTGGAAACACCATATATTTT